One and the same sample provided the 17 T cell receptor beta chains below, sequenced in a study of response to subunit inactivated influenza vaccine. From the RT-PCR reads, TCRdb called clonotypes with MiXCR, one entry per CDR3 protein. The table has 800,000 to 1,000,000 distinct CDR3 sequences, around 20% seen once. The sequences come from PBMCs from blood, collected 4 to 6 days after vaccination. These receptors were obtained from a man aged 45-65 years who received an inactivated influenza vaccine.

Only a few counts were recorded for this clonotype. The chain employs TRBV12-3 or TRBV12-4 and TRBJ2-2; D is uncertain. This CDR3 has 14 amino acids. The germline V and J ends were trimmed by 0 bases and 4 bases, with 6 bases remaining between them. The CDR3 sequence is CASSLATVTGELFF. The CDR3 DNA follows: TGTGCCAGCAGTTTAGCGACCGTCACCGGGGAGCTGTTTTTT.

This rearrangement joins TRBV20-1 to TRBJ1-5, with D perhaps matching TRBD1 (5 bases). Trimming left V 6 bases short and J 3 bases short, with 15 bases between. Germline V lookup: CDR1 DFQATT, CDR2 SNEGSKA (reference sequence). The CDR3 runs 14 residues. The CDR3 DNA reads as TGCAGTGCCACCTCAGGGAGCCTCAATCAGCCCCAGCATTTT. The encoded protein is CSATSGSLNQPQHF.

This sequence joins TRBV10-3 and TRBJ2-7; 7 positions agree with TRBD1. The CDR3 is 13 residues long. Unmatched junction bases numbered 0, after V lost 2 bases and J lost 2 bases. CDR1 ENHRY and CDR2 SYGVKD come from the germline V gene. The CDR3, as DNA: TGTGCCATCAGTGAGGACAGGGCCTACGAGCAGTACTTC. This encodes CAISEDRAYEQYF.

This clonotype was recorded a few times. The chain carries TRBV20-1 and TRBJ1-5; D gene uncertain. There are 15 residues in the CDR3. The germline V and J ends were trimmed by 0 bases and 6 bases, with 15 bases remaining between them. Germline V lookup: CDR1 DFQATT, CDR2 SNEGSKA (reference sequence). CDR3 in DNA: TGCAGTGCTAGAGATCGAATAGGGTCGGGTCAGCCCCAGCATTTT. Its protein is CSARDRIGSGQPQHF.

This chain links TRBV11-1 with TRBJ2-5, with D possibly being TRBD2 (5 bases). CDR1 and CDR2 from the germline V gene are SGHAT and FQDESV (reference sequence). The CDR3 spans 15 residues. Trimming took 5 bases from V and 5 from J, leaving 18 bases between them. The CDR3, as DNA: TGTGCCAGCAGCCAAACGGACGGCCGAGGGGAGACCCAGTACTTC. Its protein is CASSQTDGRGETQYF. Complete variable domain (other parts from reference TRBV11-1 and TRBJ2-5): EAEVAQSPRYKITEKSQAVAFWCDPISGHATLYWYRQILGQGPELLVQFQDESVVDDSQLPKDRFSAERLKGVDSTLKIQPAELGDSAMYLCASSQTDGRGETQYFGPGTRLLVL.

J is TRBJ2-3 and V is TRBV4-2, with TRBD2 identical over 7 bases. The V and J ends lost 1 base and 4 bases, in that order; junction bases with no gene match: 5. CDR1 and CDR2 (germline): LGHNA, YNFKEQ. The length of the CDR3 is 15 residues. The DNA of the CDR3 is TGTGCCAGCAGCCAAGTGGGGGGGTGGGCAGATACGCAGTATTTT. The encoded protein is CASSQVGGWADTQYF.

V gene TRBV10-3 combines with J gene TRBJ2-2; TRBD1 matches at 7 bases. This CDR3 is built from 15 residues. V was pared by 8 bases and J by 0 bases, with 6 bases of the junction left unmatched. Germline V CDR1 and CDR2: ENHRY, SYGVKD. CDR3 bases: TGTGCCATCTGGATTGACAGGGCGAACACCGGGGAGCTGTTTTTT. Translating it yields CAIWIDRANTGELFF.

The rearrangement links TRBV12-3 or TRBV12-4 to TRBJ2-1, with 7 bases fitting TRBD1. V lost 6 bases, J lost 1 base, and 6 bases stayed unmatched. CDR3 length equals 15 residues. CDR3 protein: CASRKQGKSYNEQFF. CDR3 DNA sequence: TGTGCCAGCAGGAAACAGGGGAAGTCCTACAATGAGCAGTTCTTC.

The chain joins TRBV2 to TRBJ2-7; D is perhaps TRBD1 or TRBD2 (6 bases each). CDR1 is SNHLY, CDR2 FYNNEI, per germline. Trimming took 2 bases from V and 8 from J, leaving 13 bases between them. The CDR3 totals 13 residues. Here the CDR3 reads CASSEPGGPQQYF. DNA of the CDR3: TGTGCCAGCAGTGAACCCGGGGGCCCCCAGCAGTACTTC.

The V and J genes are TRBV6-5 and TRBJ1-4, with 10 nucleotides matching TRBD1. Germline loops: CDR1 MNHEY, CDR2 SVGAGI. The CDR3 has 15 amino acids. Losses at the gene ends were 4 bases for V and 7 bases for J; bases not matched to a gene: 6. CDR3 DNA: TGTGCCAGCAGTTCGGGCGGGACAGGGGTTGAAAAACTGTTTTTT. Translating gives CASSSGGTGVEKLFF.

This clonotype was observed a handful of times. The chain employs TRBV25-1 and TRBJ2-7; 9 bases match TRBD1. The length of the CDR3 is 13 residues. Unmatched junction bases numbered 8, after V lost 8 bases and J lost 6 bases. Germline V CDR1 and CDR2: MGHDK, SYGVNS. The CDR3 loop is CASSGTGQGEQYF. CDR3 DNA: TGTGCCAGCTCGGGGACAGGGCAGGGCGAGCAGTACTTC.

The chain has TRBV20-1 and TRBJ2-6; D is unresolved. Trimming pared 3 bases from V and 0 bases from J, leaving 12 bases between. The CDR3 contains 16 residues. CDR1 is DFQATT, CDR2 SNEGSKA, per germline (reference sequence). The chain's CDR3 is CSASLQADSGANVLTF. The CDR3 DNA is TGCAGTGCTAGTCTGCAGGCCGACTCTGGGGCCAACGTCCTGACTTTC.

The gene calls are TRBV7-9 and TRBJ2-5; unclear D gene. The CDR3 spans 12 residues. Trimming took 1 base from V and 6 from J, leaving 6 bases between them. Germline CDR1 is SEHNR and CDR2 is FQNEAQ (reference sequence). CDR3 sequence (DNA): TGTGCCAGCAGCTTAGATCTCAAGACCCAGTACTTC. This gives the protein CASSLDLKTQYF.

This clonotype was seen many times. V gene TRBV20-1 combines with J gene TRBJ2-7, with a tentative D call TRBD2 (5 bases). The length of the CDR3 is 15 residues. Germline lookup yields CDR1 DFQATT and CDR2 SNEGSKA (reference sequence). Trimming removed 0 bases at V and 0 bases at J, with 12 bases between. The CDR3 sequence: CSAREGQRNSYEQYF. CDR3 coding DNA: TGCAGTGCTAGAGAAGGCCAGCGGAACTCCTACGAGCAGTACTTC.

V usage is TRBV29-1 and J usage is TRBJ2-1; tentatively, D is TRBD1 (5 bases). CDR1 is SQVTM, CDR2 ANQGSEA, per germline. The CDR3 runs to 14 residues. The ends were cut back, 7 bases at V and 0 bases at J, with 13 bases in the middle. This chain's CDR3 is CSAMTARSYNEQFF. The CDR3 nucleotides are TGCAGCGCCATGACAGCTCGCTCCTACAATGAGCAGTTCTTC.

This clonotype turned up a few times. J is TRBJ2-4 and V is TRBV9; TRBD2 aligns across 15 bases. After removal of 2 bases from V and 8 bases from J, the junction contained 5 bases not matched to a gene. The length of the CDR3 is 16 residues. Germline lookup yields CDR1 SGDLS and CDR2 YYNGEE. The DNA of the CDR3 is TGTGCCAGCAGCGTCAATGGACTAGCGGGAGGGGACATTCAGTACTTC. This codes for CASSVNGLAGGDIQYF.

The chain employs TRBV20-1 and TRBJ2-5, with TRBD1 matching 7 bases. This CDR3 spans 12 amino acids. Trimming took 6 bases from V and 5 from J; bases not matched to a gene: 6. CDR1 and CDR2 (germline): DFQATT, SNEGSKA (reference sequence). CDR3 nucleotide sequence: TGCAGTGCCACGACAGGGAAGGAGACCCAGTACTTC. Translated: CSATTGKETQYF.